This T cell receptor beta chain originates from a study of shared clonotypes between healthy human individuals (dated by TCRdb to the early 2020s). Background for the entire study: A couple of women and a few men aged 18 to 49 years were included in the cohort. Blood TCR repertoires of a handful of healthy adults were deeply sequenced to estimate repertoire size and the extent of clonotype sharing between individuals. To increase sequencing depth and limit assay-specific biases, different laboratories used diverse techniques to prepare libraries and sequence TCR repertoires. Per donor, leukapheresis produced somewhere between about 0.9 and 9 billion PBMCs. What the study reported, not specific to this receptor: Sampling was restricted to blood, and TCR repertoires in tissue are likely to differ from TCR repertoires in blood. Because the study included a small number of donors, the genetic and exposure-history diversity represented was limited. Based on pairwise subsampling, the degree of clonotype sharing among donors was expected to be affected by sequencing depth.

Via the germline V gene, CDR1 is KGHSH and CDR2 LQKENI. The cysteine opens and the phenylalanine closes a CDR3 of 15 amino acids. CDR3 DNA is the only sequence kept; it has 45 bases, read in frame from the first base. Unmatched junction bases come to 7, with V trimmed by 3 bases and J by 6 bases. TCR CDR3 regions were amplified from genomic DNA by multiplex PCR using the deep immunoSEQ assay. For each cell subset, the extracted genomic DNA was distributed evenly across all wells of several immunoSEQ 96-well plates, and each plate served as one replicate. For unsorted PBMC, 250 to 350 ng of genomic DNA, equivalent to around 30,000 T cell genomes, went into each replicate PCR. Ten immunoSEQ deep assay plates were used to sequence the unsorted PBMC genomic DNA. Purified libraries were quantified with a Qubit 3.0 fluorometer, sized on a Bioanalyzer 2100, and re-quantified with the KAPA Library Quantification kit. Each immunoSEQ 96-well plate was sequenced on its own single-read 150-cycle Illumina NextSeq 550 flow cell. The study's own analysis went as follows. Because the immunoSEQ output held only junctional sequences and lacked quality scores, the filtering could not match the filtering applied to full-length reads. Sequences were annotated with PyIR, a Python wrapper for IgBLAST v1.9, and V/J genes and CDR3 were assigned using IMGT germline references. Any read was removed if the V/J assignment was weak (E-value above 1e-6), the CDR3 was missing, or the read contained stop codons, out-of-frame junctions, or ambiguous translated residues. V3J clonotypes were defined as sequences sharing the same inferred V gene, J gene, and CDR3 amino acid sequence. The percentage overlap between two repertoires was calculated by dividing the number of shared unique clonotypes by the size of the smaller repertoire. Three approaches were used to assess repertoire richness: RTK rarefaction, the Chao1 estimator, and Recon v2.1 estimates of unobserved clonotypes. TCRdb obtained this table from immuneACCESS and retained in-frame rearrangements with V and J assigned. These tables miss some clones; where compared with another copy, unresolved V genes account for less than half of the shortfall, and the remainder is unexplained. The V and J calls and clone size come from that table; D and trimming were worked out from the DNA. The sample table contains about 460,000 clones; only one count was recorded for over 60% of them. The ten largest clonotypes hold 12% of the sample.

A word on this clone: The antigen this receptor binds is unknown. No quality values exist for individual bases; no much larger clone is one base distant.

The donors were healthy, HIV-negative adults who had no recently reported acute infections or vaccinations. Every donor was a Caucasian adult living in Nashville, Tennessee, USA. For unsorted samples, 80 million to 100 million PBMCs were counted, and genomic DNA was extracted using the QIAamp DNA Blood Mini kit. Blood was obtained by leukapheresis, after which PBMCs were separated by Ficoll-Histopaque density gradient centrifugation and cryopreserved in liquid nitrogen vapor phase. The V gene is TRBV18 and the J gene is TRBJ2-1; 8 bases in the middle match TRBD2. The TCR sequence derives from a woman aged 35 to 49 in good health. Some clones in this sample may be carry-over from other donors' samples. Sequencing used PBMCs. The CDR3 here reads CASSPSGRWGNEQFF. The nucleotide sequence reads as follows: TGTGCCAGCTCACCCAGCGGGAGATGGGGCAATGAGCAGTTCTTC.